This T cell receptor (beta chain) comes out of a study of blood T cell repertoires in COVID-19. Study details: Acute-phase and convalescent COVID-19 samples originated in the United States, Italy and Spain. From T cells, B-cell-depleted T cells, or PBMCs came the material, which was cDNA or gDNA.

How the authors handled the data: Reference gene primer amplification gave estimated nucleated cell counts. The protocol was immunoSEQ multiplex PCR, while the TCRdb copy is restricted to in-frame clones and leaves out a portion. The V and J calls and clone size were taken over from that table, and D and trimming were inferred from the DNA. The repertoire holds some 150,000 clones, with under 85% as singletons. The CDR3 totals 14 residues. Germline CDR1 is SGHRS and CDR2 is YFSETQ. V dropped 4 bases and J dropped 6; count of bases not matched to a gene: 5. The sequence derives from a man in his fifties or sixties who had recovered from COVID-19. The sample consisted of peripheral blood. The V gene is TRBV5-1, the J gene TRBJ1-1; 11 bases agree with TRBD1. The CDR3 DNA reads TGCGCCAGCAGCCCGGGACAGGGGGACTCTGAAGCTTTCTTT. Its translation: CASSPGQGDSEAFF.